A single sample gave rise to the 10 T cell receptor beta chains below, sequenced in a study of brain T cells in children with intractable seizures. The table came from immunoSEQ multiplex PCR; TCRdb's copy has only in-frame clones and leaves some out. Among tens of thousands of clones listed, around 91% were seen once. Sample: peripheral blood, taken at surgery. The source is a girl aged 2-10 years with Rasmussen encephalitis and intractable seizures.

The chain employs TRBV2 and TRBJ1-6, with D hard to call. Trimming stripped 1 base from V and 7 bases from J, with 11 bases between. The CDR3 is 15 amino acids. Germline values: CDR1 SNHLY, CDR2 FYNNEI. CDR3 residues: CASSEGPPGNSPLHF. For the CDR3, the DNA is TGTGCCAGCAGTGAAGGCCCTCCCGGGAATTCACCCCTCCACTTT.

CDR3 region: CASRRNRGLITEAFF. The CDR3 DNA sequence: TGTGCCAGCAGAAGGAATCGGGGCTTGATTACTGAAGCTTTCTTT. The chain is built from TRBV2 and TRBJ1-1; D possibly corresponds to TRBD1 (5 bases). Germline V lookup: CDR1 SNHLY, CDR2 FYNNEI. This CDR3 contains 15 residues. V shed 6 bases and J shed 5 bases, with 19 bases lying between them.

This chain joins TRBV3-1 (or the pseudogene TRBV3-2) and TRBJ2-1, with 13 nucleotides matching TRBD2. The germline gives CDR1 LGHDT, CDR2 YNNKEL (reference sequence). The CDR3 is made up of 16 amino acids. The junction had 11 bases not matched to a gene; V was cut back by 8 bases and J by 7 bases. The CDR3 region has the DNA TGTGCCAGCGGAGCGACTAGCGGGAGGCCGAGAAATGAGCAGTTCTTC. Translated: CASGATSGRPRNEQFF.

The chain carries TRBV27 and TRBJ2-1; 11 positions match TRBD2. Germline loops: CDR1 MNHEY, CDR2 SMNVEV (reference sequence). The CDR3 spans 18 residues. The ends lost 0 bases at V and 2 bases at J; junction bases unmatched: 6. CDR3 sequence reads: CASSLSGRLAGTYNEQFF. CDR3 sequence (DNA): TGTGCCAGCAGTTTATCGGGGAGACTAGCGGGAACCTACAATGAGCAGTTCTTC.

This chain links TRBV27 with TRBJ1-1, with 9 nucleotides matching TRBD1. J gave up 3 bases and V 5 bases, and 7 bases lay outside the gene matches. The CDR3 runs to 15 residues. The germline V gene has CDR1 MNHEY and CDR2 SMNVEV (reference sequence). The CDR3 nucleotides read TGTGCCAGCAGTCTCGGACAGGGGCGAGACACTGAAGCTTTCTTT. Translation gives CASSLGQGRDTEAFF.

J is TRBJ1-1 and V is TRBV2; the match to TRBD1 covers 9 bases. This CDR3 is built from 11 residues. CDR1 SNHLY and CDR2 FYNNEI come from the germline V gene. The ends lost 5 bases at V and 10 bases at J; junction bases unmatched: 2. The CDR3 DNA is TGTGCCAGCAGTTCGACAGGGGGAGCTTTCTTT. Its translation: CASSSTGGAFF.

The CDR3 nucleotides read TGTGCCAGCAGCCCCAAGGTCCGGGACTGGAGCACAGATACGCAGTATTTT. It is translated as CASSPKVRDWSTDTQYF. J is TRBJ2-3 and V is TRBV7-6; tentatively, D is TRBD2 (6 bases). CDR1 is SGHVS, CDR2 FNYEAQ, per germline. The V and J ends lost 5 bases and 0 bases respectively, with 18 bases between them. The CDR3 is made up of 17 amino acids.

The rearrangement links TRBV30 to TRBJ1-2; 10 bases are a match to TRBD1. V shed 5 bases and J 5 bases; nucleotides not matched to a gene: 17. The CDR3 has 17 residues. CDR1 GTSNPN and CDR2 SVGIG come from the germline V gene (reference sequence). In DNA, the CDR3 is TGTGCCTGGCGCGCCACCCATGGGGACAGGGGATTATATGGCTACACCTTC. Amino acids: CAWRATHGDRGLYGYTF.

This chain uses TRBV29-1 with TRBJ2-7; D might be TRBD1 (6 bases). Germline assignment: CDR1 SQVTM and CDR2 ANQGSEA. This CDR3 spans 13 amino acids. Trimming took off 4 bases at V and 7 bases at J, with 17 bases between the two ends. CDR3 bases: TGCAGCGTTGCTGGCAAGGGGGTGGGGGAGCAGTACTTC. Translated: CSVAGKGVGEQYF.

The chain recombines TRBV14 with TRBJ2-4; D may be TRBD1 (6 bases). Trimming left V 1 base short and J 1 base short, with 11 bases between. CDR1 and CDR2 (germline): SGHDN, FVKESK. The CDR3 consists of 16 residues. CDR3 in amino acids: CASSQGRGFAKNIQYF. The CDR3, as DNA: TGTGCCAGCAGCCAAGGCAGGGGTTTTGCCAAAAACATTCAGTACTTC.